This T cell receptor (beta chain) stems from a study of T cell clonality in common variable immunodeficiency. Study-level points and caveats: Compared with controls, CVID subjects had fewer shared TCRbeta clones.

The ends were cut back, 5 bases at V and 4 bases at J, with 10 bases in the middle. This CDR3 is 12 amino acids long. CDR1 is DFQATT and CDR2 is SNEGSKA in the germline V gene (reference sequence). Assay used: immunoSEQ multiplex PCR; TCRdb lists only in-frame clones, some missing. The data show about 74,000 clones, with none appearing a single time. In its sample, this clone was seen many times. Its antigen is undetermined. Read data end 3 residues before the CDR3 end; the end is taken from the germline J gene. The chain combines TRBV20-1 with TRBJ2-3; possible D gene TRBD2, 5 bases. The sequence came from a person aged 18 to 75 in good health. Sequencing used peripheral blood mononuclear cells. CDR3 in amino acids: CSAGLVSDTQYF. CDR3 DNA (partial): TGCAGTGCTGGACTGGTTTCAGATACG.